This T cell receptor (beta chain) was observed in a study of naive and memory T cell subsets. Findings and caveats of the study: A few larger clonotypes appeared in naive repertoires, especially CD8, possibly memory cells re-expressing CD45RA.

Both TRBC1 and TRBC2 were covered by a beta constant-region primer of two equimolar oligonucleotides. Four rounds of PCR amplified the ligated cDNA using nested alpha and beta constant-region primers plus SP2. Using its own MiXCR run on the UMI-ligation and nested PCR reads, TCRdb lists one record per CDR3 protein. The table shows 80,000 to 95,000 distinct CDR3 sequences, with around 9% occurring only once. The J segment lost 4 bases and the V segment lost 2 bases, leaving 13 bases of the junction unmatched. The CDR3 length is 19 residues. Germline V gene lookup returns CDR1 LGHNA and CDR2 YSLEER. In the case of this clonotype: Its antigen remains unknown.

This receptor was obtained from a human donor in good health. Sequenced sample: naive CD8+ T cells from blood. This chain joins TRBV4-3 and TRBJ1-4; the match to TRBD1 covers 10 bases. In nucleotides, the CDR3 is TGCGCCAGCAGCCAAACCCGACAGGGGGCTTGGCTTTATAATGAAAAACTGTTTTTT. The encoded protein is CASSQTRQGAWLYNEKLFF.